This T cell receptor beta chain came from a study of vaccination and CD4 T cells after COVID-19 (dated by TCRdb to the early 2020s). With respect to the entire study: Every convalescent patient had a positive nasal swab PCR test for SARS-CoV-2, with mild disease in roughly nine patients and severe disease in one. Participants received two doses of either the Pfizer-BioNTech BNT162b2 vaccine (n=8) or the Moderna mRNA-1273 vaccine (n=2). The convalescent cohort included six males and four females, with two Hispanic individuals, seven Caucasians, two Asians and one multiracial person. The spike-specific CD4+ TCR repertoire was compared before and after mRNA vaccination in over nine COVID-19 convalescent patients and a few infection-naive healthy vaccine recipients. Overlapping spike peptide pools from SARS-CoV-2 and from the common cold coronaviruses HCoV-NL63, HCoV-OC43 and HCoV-229E were used as culture stimuli. Post-vaccine blood samples were collected a median of around 10 weeks after the second vaccine dose, ranging from about 13 to 241 days. In control cultures, a CEFX viral epitope pool was used as positive control, an HIV-1 Nef peptide pool was used as negative control, or no peptide was added. Post-COVID blood samples were collected from convalescent patients a median of around 100 days after diagnosis, with a range of roughly 30 to 161 days. What the work shows at the level of the full study, not this receptor alone: Nearly all vaccine-specific clones in convalescent patients (304 of 307) were mono-reactive for SARS-CoV-2 spike rather than cross-reactive with common cold coronaviruses. Among convalescent patients, a median about 86% of the SARS-CoV-2-reactive clones seen after vaccination appeared only after vaccination, which suggests priming specific to the vaccine. Only a relatively small number of convalescent patients were included in the study, and early timepoints following natural infection were not analyzed. Although the median number of SARS-CoV-2-reactive clonotypes went up from roughly 22 after infection to 30 to 45 after vaccination, the increase was not significant.

What this sample's treatment or condition label stands for: approximately nine-day PBMC culture with coronavirus spike peptide pools or control peptides (ViraFEST assay). To expand antigen-specific T cells with peptide pools and then pick out the expanded clonotypes through TCR sequencing, the study relied on the ViraFEST assay. The convalescent patients' positive SARS-CoV-2 PCR tests were from March to December 2020, which was before the Alpha, Beta and Delta variants emerged in the United States. Approximately 2.1 million PBMCs per well were cultured in IMDM with approximately 5.2% human AB serum and 8.5 to 10 IU/ml IL-2, plus 10 ug/ml peptide pools. On days 3 and 7, half of the culture medium was replaced with fresh IL-2-containing medium. After 10 to 11 days of culture, CD4+ T cells were isolated by negative selection with the EasySep CD4+ T cell isolation kit. Ficoll-Paque Plus gradient centrifugation was used to isolate PBMCs from whole blood, and the isolated PBMCs were then either used fresh or cryopreserved at -140C. Culture conditions were generally each tested in triplicate wells.

V is cut by 2 bases and J by 4 bases, and the space between the germline ends is 9 bases. CDR1 SGHTA and CDR2 FQGNSA were looked up in the germline V gene. The CDR3 contains 15 residues, cysteine and phenylalanine counted. Here the CDR3 DNA is all that survives: 45 bases in frame from base 1. The method was PCR. DNA from cultured CD4+ T cells underwent TCR sequencing with the Oncomine TCR Beta short-read assay at the Johns Hopkins FTIC core. The QIAamp micro DNA kit was used to extract genomic DNA from the cultured CD4+ T cells. The Oncomine TCR Beta libraries from cultured CD4+ T cells were pooled using unique dual indexes and then sequenced on an Illumina iSeq 100. On the study's bioinformatics: Non-productive sequences were removed, and CDR3s that did not start with C, did not end with F or W, or were shorter than 7 amino acids were discarded. The MANAFEST web application was used to identify antigen-specific clonotypes by comparing peptide-stimulated wells against reference wells and other culture wells. For a clone to be called positive, the clone needed an FDR below 0.05, an odds ratio above 5, and a productive frequency above 0.1% in at least two of three replicate wells. Cross-reactive clonotypes were defined as significantly expanded in both SARS-CoV-2 spike wells and at least one common cold coronavirus spike condition. Levenshtein distances (stringdist) and unrooted phylogenetic trees (ape) in R version 3.6.1 were used to assess CDR3 homology. TCRdb reanalyzed the raw reads on its own, using fastp at Q25 for trimming and MiXCR for clone calling, and kept in-frame beta chains. Records with the same CDR3 protein are collapsed into one entry carrying the most frequent genes and DNA. The V and J calls were determined by TCRdb, not by the authors. The sample includes about 14,000 distinct CDR3 sequences, with around 53% observed a single time. The top ten constitute less than 15% of the sample.

Concerning this clonotype: Its antigen is unknown. Per-base quality was not reported, and no clone a single base away is much larger than it.

The rearranged chain carries TRBV7-2 and TRBJ2-6; a confident D gene designation cannot be given. Sample: CD4+ T cells from blood, cultured in vitro. This receptor was identified in a human donor who had recovered from COVID-19. The sequenced DNA is TGTGCCAGCAGCTTATTAGGGTCGGGGGCCAACGTCCTGACTTTC. It codes for CASSLLGSGANVLTF.